This T cell receptor beta chain derives from a study of T cells in Graves' hyperthyroidism and ophthalmopathy. Per germline, CDR1 LGHDT and CDR2 YNNKEL (reference sequence). There are 16 residues in the CDR3. Trimming removed 1 base from V and 5 bases from J; junction bases left unmatched: 8. TCR beta CDR3 regions were amplified from RNA transcripts. In the first-round RT-PCR of the TCR CDR3, the HTBI primer set was used. TCRdb passed the multiplex PCR reads through MiXCR, listing each CDR3 protein once. The repertoire consists of 250,000 to 300,000 distinct CDR3 sequences, with 10% to 15% occurring once and the leading ten covering almost 8%. This clonotype appeared many times.

The chain joins TRBV3-1 to TRBJ2-1; 7 bases are shared with TRBD2. The sample was blood. The receptor was derived from a woman aged 30 to 39 with Graves' hyperthyroidism that later progressed to Graves' ophthalmopathy. The CDR3 region has the DNA TGTGCCAGCAGCCAAGGCGGCGGGAGAAGAAACAATGAGCAGTTCTTC. Its translation: CASSQGGGRRNNEQFF.